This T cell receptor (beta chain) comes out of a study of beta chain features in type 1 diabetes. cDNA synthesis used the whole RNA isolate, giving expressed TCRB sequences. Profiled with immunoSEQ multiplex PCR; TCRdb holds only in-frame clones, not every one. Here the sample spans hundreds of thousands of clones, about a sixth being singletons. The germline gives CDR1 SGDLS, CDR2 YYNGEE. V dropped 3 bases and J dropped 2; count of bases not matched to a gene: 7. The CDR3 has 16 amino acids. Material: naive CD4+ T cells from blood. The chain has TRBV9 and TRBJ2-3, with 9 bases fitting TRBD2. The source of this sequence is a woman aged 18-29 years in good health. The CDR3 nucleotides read TGTGCCAGCAGCGGCTTGCCGGGACTAGCCACAGATACGCAGTATTTT. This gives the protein CASSGLPGLATDTQYF.